This TCR beta chain was captured in a study of blood T cell repertoires in COVID-19. V shed 0 bases and J shed 1 base, with 4 bases lying between them. The CDR3 covers 13 residues. CDR1 and CDR2 (germline): LGHNA, YSLEER. Libraries were prepared by immunoSEQ multiplex PCR; TCRdb keeps only in-frame clonotypes and omits some of them. Altogether under 250,000 clones are present, around 92% being singletons, with the ten largest covering less than 4%. Source material: PBMCs or T cells enriched from blood (not recorded which). The chain links TRBV4-3 to TRBJ2-7; D unresolved. The source is a woman in her 30s with acute COVID-19. CDR3 sequence: CASSQDLSYEQYF. The CDR3, as DNA: TGCGCCAGCAGCCAAGATCTGTCCTACGAGCAGTACTTC.